One T cell receptor beta chain is described in this entry. The data originate from a study of blood T cell repertoires in COVID-19. Turning to the study itself: There were acute and convalescent COVID-19 samples, and they came from the United States, Italy and Spain. T cells, B-cell-depleted T cells, or PBMCs supplied cDNA or gDNA.

Germline lookup yields CDR1 MDHEN and CDR2 SYDVKM. The CDR3 runs 14 residues. The ends lost 6 bases at V and 4 bases at J; junction bases unmatched: 8. How the authors handled the data: Cell counts per sample came from amplifying reference gene primers. Sequencing used immunoSEQ multiplex PCR; TCRdb keeps in-frame clones, though not all of them. The D gene and trimming were derived from the DNA, and the V and J assignments and clone size from that table. The data show 95,000 to 100,000 clones, about 90% seen once. The chain links TRBV28 to TRBJ1-2; 7 positions match TRBD1. Material: peripheral blood. This receptor was obtained from a man between 45 and 60 years old with acute or convalescent COVID-19. The CDR3 nucleotides are TGTGCCAGCAGGTCCAACAGGGGCACCTATGGCTACACCTTC. It encodes CASRSNRGTYGYTF.